The 17 T cell receptor beta chains below come from one sample, sequenced in a study of T cell responses to AZD1222 COVID-19 vaccine. Using immunoSEQ multiplex PCR, the repertoire was profiled, and TCRdb retains in-frame clones only, with some absent. The table records about 190,000 clones, 85% to 95% of them present only once. The specimen was peripheral blood, collected on day 0 of AZD1222 vaccination. These receptors originate from an adult in good health.

This sequence joins TRBV18 and TRBJ1-5, with a weak D call TRBD1 (6 bases). The V gene's germline CDR1 is KGHSH and CDR2 LQKENI. The CDR3 runs to 13 residues. The V end was cut by 5 bases, the J end by 2 bases, with 7 bases between. The DNA of the CDR3 is TGTGCCAGCTCAGCAGGGGGCAATCAGCCCCAGCATTTT. This codes for CASSAGGNQPQHF.

The chain links TRBV10-3 to TRBJ2-5, with 8 nucleotides matching TRBD1. Germline-derived CDR1 and CDR2 are ENHRY and SYGVKD. V dropped 6 bases and J dropped 1; count of bases not matched to a gene: 4. This CDR3 contains 14 residues. CDR3 amino acids: CAISTTGGQETQYF. The CDR3 DNA sequence: TGTGCCATCAGCACTACAGGGGGCCAAGAGACCCAGTACTTC.

This clone showed up just a few times. The gene calls are TRBV2 and TRBJ1-2; no clear D gene. V was shortened by 6 bases and J by 8 bases, with 7 bases between the two germline ends. Germline CDR1 reads SNHLY; CDR2 reads FYNNEI. The length of the CDR3 is 10 residues. The CDR3 DNA sequence: TGTGCCAGCAGATCGAGGGGCTACACCTTC. As protein: CASRSRGYTF.

This clone has only one observation. This chain uses TRBV29-1 with TRBJ1-2, with 7 bases identical to TRBD1. Germline V gene sequence: CDR1 SQVTM, CDR2 ANQGSEA. CDR3 length: 15 amino acids. The V and J ends lost 6 bases and 1 base, in that order; junction bases with no gene match: 11. The CDR3 DNA follows: TGCAGCGTGAGGGGGCAAGGGTTGGGTAACTATGGCTACACCTTC. It is translated as CSVRGQGLGNYGYTF.

For the CDR3, the DNA is TGTGCCAGCTCACCACCTAGCCCAGGGTTATCGGGATCACCCCTCCACTTT. This encodes CASSPPSPGLSGSPLHF. The chain has TRBV18 and TRBJ1-6, with a weak D call TRBD1 (5 bases). CDR3 size: 17 residues. Germline V gene sequence: CDR1 KGHSH, CDR2 LQKENI. V lost 0 bases and J 10 bases, leaving 19 bases between the germline ends. The whole variable domain, remainder taken from reference TRBV18 and TRBJ1-6, is NAGVMQNPRHLVRRRGQEARLRCSPMKGHSHVYWYRQLPEEGLKFMVYLQKENIIDESGMPKERFSAEFPKEGPSILRIQQVVRGDSAAYFCASSPPSPGLSGSPLHFGNGTRLTVT.

The CDR3 sequence is CASSLETGKAEAFF. The CDR3 DNA reads TGTGCCAGCAGCTTGGAGACGGGGAAGGCTGAAGCTTTCTTT. The genes are TRBV5-4 and TRBJ1-1; D unresolved. This CDR3 has 14 residues. The ends were cut back, 0 bases at V and 6 bases at J, with 12 bases in the middle. The germline CDR1 and CDR2 sequences are SGHNT and YYREEE (reference sequence). The full variable domain, in which reference TRBV5-4 and TRBJ1-1 provide the parts outside the CDR3, is ETGVTQSPTHLIKTRGQQVTLRCSSQSGHNTVSWYQQALGQGPQFIFQYYREEENGRGNFPPRFSGLQFPNYSSELNVNALELDDSALYLCASSLETGKAEAFFGQGTRLTVV.

The J gene is TRBJ2-1, the V gene TRBV6-6; 9 bases match TRBD1. The CDR3 totals 16 residues. J gave up 2 bases and V 4 bases, and 6 bases lay outside the gene matches. Germline V gene lookup returns CDR1 MNHNY and CDR2 SVGAGI (reference sequence). The CDR3 DNA reads as TGTGCCAGCAGTTCGGGACAGGGCTTCCCCTACAATGAGCAGTTCTTC. Translation: CASSSGQGFPYNEQFF.

For this clone: An end of the junction differs from the germline gene, which may be a read error. The chain has TRBV5-6 and TRBJ2-5; 8 nucleotides line up with TRBD2. This CDR3 comprises 12 residues. The germline gives CDR1 SGHDT, CDR2 YYEEEE. CDR3 sequence (DNA): TGTGCCAGCAGCTTTGGCAGCGGGGGTAAGGACTTC. Amino acids: CASSFGSGGKDF.

The chain employs TRBV12-3 or TRBV12-4 and TRBJ1-2; 7 nucleotides match TRBD1. This CDR3 region has 13 residues. V lost 6 bases and J lost 3; bases outside the gene matches: 4. CDR3: CASRTGQYYGYTF. In DNA, the CDR3 is TGTGCCAGCAGAACGGGACAGTACTATGGCTACACCTTC.

The chain has TRBV7-9 and TRBJ1-2, with D unresolved. Per germline, CDR1 SEHNR and CDR2 FQNEAQ (reference sequence). With 4 bases removed from V and 3 bases from J, the gap between germline ends came to 9 bases. This CDR3 has 13 amino acids. The CDR3 is CASSSGMDYGYTF. In nucleotides, the CDR3 is TGTGCCAGCAGCTCCGGGATGGACTATGGCTACACCTTC.

CDR3 in amino acids: CASSITRDNSPLHF. The CDR3 nucleotides are TGTGCCAGTAGTATAACGAGGGATAATTCACCCCTCCACTTT. The chain couples TRBV19 to TRBJ1-6, with D unclear. From germline, CDR1 is LNHDA and CDR2 SQIVND (reference sequence). The CDR3 extends over 14 amino acids. Trimming took 2 bases from V and 5 from J, leaving 7 bases between them. Combining the CDR3 with reference TRBV19 and TRBJ1-6 gives the whole variable domain DGGITQSPKYLFRKEGQNVTLSCEQNLNHDAMYWYRQDPGQGLRLIYYSQIVNDFQKGDIAEGYSVSREKKESFPLTVTSAQKNPTAFYLCASSITRDNSPLHFGNGTRLTVT.

The gene calls are TRBV7-9 and TRBJ1-4, with D unclear. Germline V gene data show CDR1 as SEHNR and CDR2 as FQNEAQ (reference sequence). The V and J ends lost 6 bases and 8 bases respectively, with 13 bases between them. The CDR3 extends over 13 amino acids. For the CDR3, the DNA is TGTGCCAGCAGGGGAAGGGTGGAGGAAAAACTGTTTTTT. Its protein is CASRGRVEEKLFF.

The chain combines TRBV6-5 with TRBJ1-3; D unresolved. Per the germline V gene, CDR1 is MNHEY and CDR2 is SVGAGI. V dropped 9 bases and J dropped 3 bases, with 3 bases sitting between them. The length of the CDR3 is 10 residues. The CDR3 region is CASLGNTIYF. The CDR3 DNA reads TGTGCCAGTCTTGGAAACACCATATATTTT.

V usage is TRBV27 and J usage is TRBJ1-1, with TRBD1 matching 7 bases. The CDR3 has 15 amino acids. Trimming took 5 bases from V and 4 from J; bases not matched to a gene: 10. CDR1 is MNHEY and CDR2 is SMNVEV in the germline V gene (reference sequence). The CDR3 is CASSQDRVLGTEAFF. The CDR3 DNA follows: TGTGCCAGCAGTCAAGACAGGGTATTGGGCACTGAAGCTTTCTTT.

In DNA form, the CDR3 reads TGTGCCAGCCGGGGGCTGGGGTCGGCGTCACCCCTCCACTTT. The encoded protein is CASRGLGSASPLHF. The J gene is TRBJ1-6, the V gene TRBV9; a weak D match, TRBD1 (6 bases). Per germline, CDR1 SGDLS and CDR2 YYNGEE. This CDR3 contains 14 residues. With 7 bases removed from V and 10 bases from J, the gap between germline ends came to 18 bases.

The chain joins TRBV9 to TRBJ1-3; D not resolved. The length of the CDR3 is 15 residues. The germline V and J ends were trimmed by 1 base and 2 bases, with 10 bases remaining between them. Germline CDR1 and CDR2: SGDLS and YYNGEE. The CDR3 region has the DNA TGTGCCAGCAGCGTACGGGAGAGCCCTGGAAACACCATATATTTT. It translates to CASSVRESPGNTIYF. The full variable domain, rest sourced from reference TRBV9 and TRBJ1-3, is DSGVTQTPKHLITATGQRVTLRCSPRSGDLSVYWYQQSLDQGLQFLIQYYNGEERAKGNILERFSAQQFPDLHSELNLSSLELGDSALYFCASSVRESPGNTIYFGEGSWLTVV.

V usage is TRBV6-6 and J usage is TRBJ1-1; TRBD1 is a possible D gene (5 bases). This CDR3 has 15 amino acids. In germline, CDR1 is MNHNY, CDR2 SVGAGI (reference sequence). Trimming stripped 0 bases from V and 5 bases from J, with 13 bases between. The DNA for the CDR3 is TGTGCCAGCAGTTACTCTCCGGGGGGGGGAACTGAAGCTTTCTTT. Translating it yields CASSYSPGGGTEAFF.